This T cell receptor (beta chain) emerged from a study of PD-L1 blockade in urothelial cancer (dated by TCRdb to the late 2010s). Notes on the research overall: Every patient began therapy in 2014 and was given atezolizumab 1,200 mg intravenously every 3 weeks. About 90% of the 29 patients were males with bladder-origin urothelial cancer, and about 60% of the roughly 30 reported a prior smoking history. Patients had an ECOG performance status of 0 or 1 and had received between 0 and 3 prior chemotherapy regimens. Blood samples were analyzed at 3 weeks after treatment start (second dose) and at 6 weeks after treatment start. Blood samples gave a median of about 130,000 T cells and 77,000 or so unique TCRs, with a median clonality of roughly 0.081. The study was an exploratory multi-omic analysis of somatic, immune and clinical correlates of response to PD-L1 blockade with atezolizumab in urothelial cancer. Pretreatment tumor samples, along with matched peripheral blood collected serially before and after atezolizumab treatment, underwent TCR sequencing. Durable clinical benefit was defined as progression-free survival longer than 6 months, and TCR features were also tested against progression-free and overall survival. In the same patients, pretreatment tumors underwent whole exome sequencing and RNA sequencing in addition to TCR sequencing. Under 10 patients reached durable clinical benefit, while 20 or so patients did not. Pretreatment blood TCR-seq was available for fewer than 30 patients, at least one posttreatment blood collection was obtained for some 25 patients, and tumor TCR-seq was available for some 25 patients. Results and caveats for the whole study, not just this receptor: A pretreatment peripheral blood TCR clonality below the median was linked to improved progression-free and overall survival. Because the sample size was small (n of about 29) and many exploratory analyses were performed, the results are intended to be hypothesis-generating. Greater expansion of tumor-associated TCR clones in peripheral blood 3 weeks after the start of treatment was observed in patients with durable benefit (n of about 24, p = 0.022).

The time point label here, explained by the study, means: peripheral blood 6 weeks after treatment start. The cohort included 29 patients with locally advanced or metastatic urothelial carcinoma who were treated at Memorial Sloan Kettering on a trial protocol. Peripheral blood mononuclear cells were collected pretreatment and during treatment, at between 1 and 8 total time points per patient. The Qiagen DNeasy Blood extraction kit was used to purify genomic DNA from total PBMCs and tumor samples. Collected pretreatment and during treatment, PBMCs were isolated and stored as previously described. Synthetic TCR analog templates were spiked into each PCR so that absolute template abundance could be estimated from read counts. TCRbeta CDR3 regions were amplified from genomic DNA with bias-controlled V and J gene primers using the immunoSEQ assay. Sequencing of rearranged TCRbeta segments was done at approximately 20X coverage. The study's own analysis went as follows. Sequencing errors were corrected by clustering, and CDR3s were annotated against IMGT so that V, D and J genes could be assigned. Downstream analyses used only productive TCRbeta rearrangements and left out out-of-frame or stop-codon sequences. Clonality was computed as one minus Shannon entropy normalized by the log of the number of unique productive sequences. Clones differing between time points or between blood and tumor were identified by Fisher's exact test with Benjamini-Hochberg correction at adjusted p below 0.01. TCRdb obtained this table from immuneACCESS and retained in-frame rearrangements with V and J assigned. These tables miss some clones; where compared with another copy, unresolved V genes account for less than half of the shortfall, and the remainder is unexplained. V and J calls and clone size follow that table, whereas D and trimming were derived from the DNA. The sample table lists 60,000 to 80,000 clones, about nine tenths of them with a count of one. The ten largest clones add up to about 10% of the sample.

Points on this clone: The antigen it binds to is not known. Base qualities were left out, and no much larger clone turns up one base away.

Reading the germline V gene gives CDR1 SGHRS and CDR2 YFSETQ. The CDR3 goes from the cysteine to the phenylalanine over 13 residues. This entry keeps only the CDR3 DNA: 39 bases, framed from base 1. Trimming costs V 0 bases and J 10 bases, and their ends lie 13 bases apart. The source material was PBMCs, sampled around atezolizumab (anti-PD-L1) treatment. The chain uses TRBV5-1 and TRBJ1-2, with TRBD1 perhaps the D gene, on 6 matching bases. This sequence originates from a man aged 55 to 70 with urothelial cancer. The CDR3 loop reads CASSLVDRRIYTF. In nucleotides, the sequence is TGCGCCAGCAGCTTGGTCGACAGGCGAATCTACACCTTC.